This TCR beta chain comes out of a study of T cell responses to AZD1222 COVID-19 vaccine (dated by TCRdb to the early 2020s). Notes on the research overall: TCR sequencing covered fewer than 250 trial participants: some 210 given two doses of AZD1222 and some 25 given two doses of MenACWY control vaccine. Enrollment into the trials was organized by age into subgroups of 18-55, 56-69 and 70-plus years, and those subgroups contained roughly 140, 27 and 60 TCR-sequenced participants, respectively. Results and caveats for the whole study, not just this receptor: Spike-specific TCR breadth and depth rose significantly after two AZD1222 doses compared with day 0 and with MenACWY recipients. Conclusions about previously exposed vaccinees are limited, since just six AZD1222 recipients were seropositive for SARS-CoV-2 at baseline. Nearly half of unique spike-specific TCRs reportedly recognized epitopes outside regions mutated in the B.1.351 and B.1.1.7 variants. No day 14 peak-response samples were available, so repertoires were characterized only after the peak T cell response. Most participants were white British and females outnumbered males, and the authors suggested that clonal diversity may have been underestimated. The whole spike protein was spanned by vaccine-associated CD4 TCRs, and dominant responses were seen in regions 160-218 and 743-854. The 56-69-year group was small, and its depth increase did not reach significance, likely because of low power.

The CDR3 regions of human TCRbeta chains were analyzed by immunosequencing. Under the source paper's analysis protocol: TCRs in the repertoires were matched against a reference library of SARS-CoV-2-specific TCRs that had been generated with the MIRA antigen-specificity platform. Breadth was defined as the fraction of unique TCRs that were SARS-CoV-2-associated, and depth was defined as the fraction of total T cells that were SARS-CoV-2-associated. Using the MIRA data, each spike-specific TCR was mapped to the spike region that the TCR reacts to and placed in a CD4 or CD8 class. Log10-transformed breadth and depth values were compared by one-way ANOVA with Sidak's multiple comparisons tests. This immuneACCESS table, as held by TCRdb, lists in-frame sequences with V and J called but not all clones. Of the missing ones, under half trace to an unresolved V gene in checked studies; the others have no known cause. The DNA was the basis for D and trimming; V, J and clone size are from that table. The sample includes 100,000 to 120,000 clones, with 94% observed a single time. The top ten clonotypes cover around 2.8% of the sample.

The sample's time point label, in plain terms: about 28 days (+/-7) after the second vaccine dose. AZD1222 recipients given second doses at about 4 weeks or at about 12 weeks were pooled, since spike-specific TCR depth and breadth were not found to differ between the two schedules. Vaccinee samples were obtained from the UK trials COV001 and COV002, which included a single-blind randomized controlled phase 2/3 trial of AZD1222 (ChAdOx1 nCoV-19) in healthy adults. Trial participant PBMC samples were collected at day 0 and day 28 after the second dose for TCRbeta chain sequencing. For this chain, trimming is 0 bases at the V end and 2 bases at the J end, and the number of junction bases without a gene match is 18. The CDR3 measures 21 amino acids from cysteine to phenylalanine. The kept DNA is CDR3 alone, 63 bases in frame from the first base. In the germline V gene, CDR1 corresponds to MGHRA and CDR2 to YSYEKL.

For this clone: The target of this receptor is not known. There are no base qualities to consult, and no much larger clone falls within one base.

This TCR derives from an adult who received the AZD1222 COVID-19 vaccine. The V gene is TRBV4-1 and the J gene is TRBJ1-5; TRBD1 matches 8 bases in the middle. The sequencing used peripheral blood, collected 28 days after the second AZD1222 dose. The DNA reads as follows: TGCGCCAGCAGCCAAGAAATGCTGAGGACAGGGAAGGGCATTGGCAATCAGCCCCAGCATTTT. It encodes CASSQEMLRTGKGIGNQPQHF.